This TCR beta chain was observed in a study of T cells in Graves' hyperthyroidism and ophthalmopathy (dated by TCRdb to between 2018 and 2020). Broadly, across the study: A discovery cohort of fewer than 110 patients, 43 with Graves' ophthalmopathy and about 58 with stable Graves' hyperthyroidism, was used to find distinguishing TCR V-J signatures. An independent validation cohort of about 20 hyperthyroidism patients and approximately 16 patients who later progressed to ophthalmopathy tested prospective prediction of ophthalmopathy. For training and testing, the 100 or so patients in the discovery cohort were randomly divided in a 7:3 ratio. In addition, the study compared T-cell repertoires in thyroid tissue and in blood from six Graves' hyperthyroidism patients. After blood sampling, hyperthyroidism patients were treated with methimazole at a starting dose of 30 mg daily, and ophthalmopathy patients were treated with high-dose intravenous methylprednisolone. According to the paper, TCR Vbeta CDR3 sequencing was carried out on around 140 peripheral blood samples, which came from 40 to 45 ophthalmopathy, 75 or so hyperthyroidism and approximately 17 progressor patients.

Paper-wide results and their limitations: Most expanded thyroid clonotypes (frequency above 0.001) were also found in blood, which suggests that blood repertoires may mirror thyroid immune responses. In validation, the model predicted progression to ophthalmopathy a median of roughly 6.5 months before onset, with roughly 70% sensitivity and roughly 72% specificity. Sample size was not statistically predetermined, and blinding of investigators to group allocation was not performed. A 13 V-J signature model separated ophthalmopathy from stable hyperthyroidism, with nearly 90% sensitivity and 81.08% specificity in cross-validation and 80%/75% in testing.

TCR beta CDR3 regions were amplified from RNA transcripts. A first-round RT-PCR of the TCR CDR3 used the HTBI primer set with the Qiagen OneStep RT-PCR kit. The libraries were constructed in a second round of multiplex PCR and then size-selected and purified. Sequencing of the libraries was done on an Illumina HiSeq2000 using paired-end 100 bp reads. Regarding the original processing steps: SOAPnuke was used to process the raw data, removing reads that contained adapters or uncalled bases, had a mean Phred below 15, or lacked an exact match to the constant primer or identifier. COPE v1.2.5 was used to merge the high-quality paired reads, and each unique nucleotide sequence was defined as a clonotype. Clonotypes were aligned to IMGT TRBV, TRBD and TRBJ reference segments using MiTCR v1.1. Only V-J combinations with frequency above 0.0001, covering about 99% of repertoires, were analysed. The TCS score was defined as F50 (clonal expansion) divided by E x V (chaos), with BLOSUM62-based TCRdist calculated between CDR3 peptides within each V-J. Welch's t-statistics and random forest reduced roughly 530 V-J features to roughly 13, which were used in a naive Bayes classifier (R e1071). Clones were called with MiXCR by TCRdb after fastp trimmed the public reads at Q25, and only in-frame beta chains were retained. Rows are combined by CDR3 protein, so each entry shows the most common genes and DNA. TCRdb, not the original authors, processed these V and J calls. This sample gives some 600,000 distinct CDR3 sequences in total; under 60% of them show up just once. The ten largest clones take up just under 8.5% of the sample.

Comments on this clonotype: Its target antigen remains unknown. Within one base of it there is no much larger clone, and no base qualities were kept.

The germline V gene (reference sequence) sets CDR1 to DFQATT and CDR2 to SNEGSKA. The germline V end is reduced by 1 base and the J end by 2 bases; junction bases left unmatched: 3. The CDR3 has 14 amino acids, counting the end cysteine and phenylalanine. The kept DNA is CDR3 alone, 42 bases in frame from the first base. Stable Graves' hyperthyroidism was defined as no progression to ophthalmopathy during 18 months of follow-up. Hyperthyroidism patients were aged 18 to 65 years and newly diagnosed, with disease duration of less than 2 months. Exclusion was applied to patients with uncontrolled infections, other autoimmune diseases, pregnancy or lactation. Diagnoses were established on the basis of clinical symptoms, serum thyroxine and TRAb, thyroid ultrasound, and orbital computed tomography. Total RNA was extracted using Trizol reagent, and RNA quality was assessed on an Agilent 2100 Bioanalyzer.

The chain links TRBV20-1 with TRBJ2-5, with TRBD1 matching 8 junction bases. Sequenced sample: peripheral blood or thyroid tissue (not recorded which). The receptor's source is a woman between 18 and 30 years old with Graves' hyperthyroidism. Donor details come from another sample of the same person, matched by shared clones. This receptor carries the CDR3 CSARGTGRQETQYF. The base sequence is TGCAGTGCTAGAGGGACAGGGAGGCAAGAGACCCAGTACTTC.